The present T cell receptor (beta chain) was sequenced within a study of molecular identifiers for immune sequencing clone quantification. Study summary: The replicates split RNA from approximately 22,000 or 94,000 naive CD8 cells five ways and sequenced four. Broader study findings: Over 99% of effector molecules, but under 1% in naive cells, were held by clones with more than 20 RNA copies.

Previously published methods and listed TCR primers were used for the bulk TCR libraries. One entry per CDR3 protein results from TCRdb running MiXCR on the PCR reads. The table includes over 600,000 distinct CDR3 sequences, around 20% detected once. With respect to this clonotype: Its antigen is unidentified. This may be a read error, as it is one base from a much larger clone.

CDR1 MNHEY and CDR2 SMNVEV come from the germline V gene (reference sequence). The CDR3 has 14 amino acids. Sequenced input: naive CD8+ T cells from blood, with Jurkat cell RNA spiked in. The subset denotes: FACS-sorted CD8+CD4-CCR7+CD45RA+ naive T cells. The V call is TRBV27, the J call TRBJ1-5, with a weak D call TRBD1 (5 bases). This receptor was identified in a human donor in good health. Some libraries in this study had Jurkat cell RNA spiked in. Here the CDR3 reads CVSSLKGLNQPQHF. CDR3 nucleotide sequence: TGTGTCAGCAGTCTGAAGGGGTTGAATCAGCCCCAGCATTTT.